The T cell receptor (beta chain) under discussion was sequenced for a study of early T cells in non-severe SARS-CoV-2 infection. Study-level points and caveats: Missing private and CD4 specificities, VDJdb matching favored anti-spike CD8 responses.

TCRdb redid the calling of the 5' RACE reads with MiXCR, one entry per CDR3 protein. Here the sample spans some 45,000 distinct CDR3 sequences, roughly 4% being singletons. Per the germline V gene, CDR1 is SNHLY and CDR2 is FYNNEI. V was pared by 5 bases and J by 6 bases, with 6 bases of the junction left unmatched. This CDR3 has 13 amino acids. The table lists this clonotype with many counts. Its antigen is unidentified. The source is an adult who was a healthcare worker with PCR-confirmed SARS-CoV-2 infection or an uninfected control (not recorded which). The sample taken for sequencing was whole blood. The chain is built from TRBV2 and TRBJ2-5; 7 bases align to TRBD1. This chain's CDR3 is CASSNGQEQTQYF. DNA of the CDR3: TGTGCCAGCAGTAATGGACAGGAGCAGACCCAGTACTTC.